The text below deals with one TCR beta chain. There is no known antigen for this receptor. No quality values exist for individual bases; no much larger clone is one base distant. The data were obtained in a study of OX40 agonist ivuxolimab in advanced cancers. Turning to the overall study: The costimulatory receptor OX40 (CD134) was targeted by ivuxolimab, a fully human IgG2 agonistic monoclonal antibody. Intravenous ivuxolimab was administered to patients every 2 weeks at six dose levels: 0.01, 0.1, 0.3, 1.5, 3 and 10 mg/kg. Of the roughly 52 dose-escalation patients, hepatocellular carcinoma was present in roughly 19, melanoma in approximately 15, renal cell carcinoma in 9 and head and neck cancer in 9. A male proportion of roughly 80% and a mean age of 60 years, ranging from about 20 to 85, were recorded for the dose-escalation cohort. Patients were allowed to have had prior anti-PD-1, anti-PD-L1 or anti-CTLA-4 therapy, and about 40% of the dose-escalation patients had been treated with checkpoint inhibitors. Partial responses occurred in three dose-escalation patients: two with cutaneous melanoma and one with hepatocellular carcinoma. Peripheral TCRbeta sequencing was intended to test whether TCR sequence diversity was altered and clonal T-cell expansion was caused by ivuxolimab. The monotherapy dose-escalation portion (N ≈ 50 patients) of the phase I ivuxolimab trial is reported in the paper.

V loses 1 base of germline sequence and J loses 3 bases, and the interval between the two ends is 12 bases. From the cysteine through the phenylalanine, the CDR3 covers 15 amino acids. Left in the record is the CDR3 DNA by itself, 45 bases read in frame from the first base. The germline V gene specifies SGHDN as CDR1 and FVKESK as CDR2. For sequencing of the TCRbeta CDR3 region, genomic DNA was extracted from the sorted cells. TCRbeta CDR3 regions were sequenced using the immunoSEQ Assay. As stored in TCRdb, this immuneACCESS dataset retains in-frame rearrangements with V and J assigned. A fraction of the clones does not appear; measured against another copy, unresolved V genes explain less than half of the discrepancy, and the remainder lacks a known reason. The table for this sample lists about 89,000 clones; approximately 90% of them were counted only once. The leading ten clones occupy 0.7% to 0.9% of the sample.

Summary of the overall study and its limitations: After ivuxolimab, CD8+ T cells had more expanded clones than CD4+ T cells on average. Low levels of normalized T-cell clonal expansion were also seen in some nonresponding patients. In the 0.1-3.0 mg/kg groups, partial responders were among the patients with the lowest normalized peripheral clonal expansion, particularly in CD8+ T cells. At doses of 0.1 to 3.0 mg/kg, clonal expansion of both CD4+ and CD8+ blood T cells was observed from baseline to week 6. Antigen specificity was not determined for the clonally expanded peripheral T cells.

Patients with autoimmune disease history or receiving systemic immunosuppression were excluded from the trial. Peripheral blood for TCR sequencing was collected from all dose cohorts at baseline, on cycle 4 day 1, and on cycle 7 day 1. Samples came from an open-label, multicenter, first-in-human phase I dose-escalation trial of ivuxolimab. Adults with locally advanced or metastatic melanoma, renal cell, hepatocellular, or head and neck squamous cell carcinoma were enrolled in the trial. Before TCR sequencing, CD4+ T cells and CD8+ T cells were sorted from peripheral blood as separate populations. The receptor comes from an adult with an advanced solid tumor such as melanoma, head and neck, liver or kidney cancer. Sample: CD4+ or CD8+ T cells sorted from blood, taken in a trial of the OX40 agonist ivuxolimab. The V and J genes are TRBV14 and TRBJ1-2, with the D gene not clear enough to name. The CDR3 protein: CASSQVLGIDYGYTF. The nucleotide sequence is given as TGTGCCAGCAGCCAAGTTCTGGGAATCGACTATGGCTACACCTTC.